A single sample is the source of the 32 T cell receptor beta chains below, sequenced in a study of tumor and adjacent non-tumor tissue in lung cancer. A modified ARM-PCR protocol with three rounds of nested PCR amplified TCRbeta. One entry per CDR3 protein, called by TCRdb with MiXCR from the multiplex PCR reads. The sample includes around 120,000 distinct CDR3 sequences, around three fifths of them seen just once. No cell sorting was done before RNA was extracted from the tissue. Sequenced sample: lung tumor tissue. Every receptor here comes from a man aged 25-40 years with non-small cell lung cancer.

On this clonotype: A read error may be the cause here, since a much bigger clone is one base away. V usage is TRBV6-2 or TRBV6-3 and J usage is TRBJ2-5; no definite D call. This CDR3 contains 12 residues. The V end was cut by 6 bases, the J end by 7 bases, with 12 bases between. CDR1 is MNHEY, CDR2 SVGEGT, per germline. The CDR3 nucleotides are TGTGCCAGCAGGCCGGACCTTGGGACCCAGTACTTC. The encoded protein is CASRPDLGTQYF.

A word on this clonotype: Compared with germline, one end of the junction differs, possibly owing to a read error. This rearrangement joins TRBV28 to TRBJ1-4, with D possibly matching TRBD1 (6 bases). The CDR3 runs 18 residues. Germline V gene lookup returns CDR1 MDHEN and CDR2 SYDVKM. CDR3 region: CASCLSAGTPTTNEKLFF. The CDR3 nucleotides are TGTGCCAGCTGTTTATCTGCGGGGACACCTACAACTAATGAAAAACTGTTTTTT. Variable domain in full (rest from reference TRBV28 and TRBJ1-4): DVKVTQSSRYLVKRTGEKVFLECVQDMDHENMFWYRQDPGLGLRLIYFSYDVKMKEKGDIPEGYSVSREKKERFSLILESASTNQTSMYLCASCLSAGTPTTNEKLFFGSGTQLSVL.

On this clonotype itself: This may be a read error: a much more frequent sequence differs by one nucleotide. This chain joins TRBV6-5 and TRBJ1-1; D is possibly TRBD1 (5 bases). V shed 10 bases and J shed 10 bases, with 16 bases lying between them. In germline, CDR1 is MNHEY, CDR2 SVGAGI. The CDR3 is 11 residues long. This CDR3 reads CATTTVRGAFF. DNA for the CDR3: TGTGCCACCACCACTGTGAGGGGAGCTTTCTTT.

Regarding this clonotype: A junction end diverges from the germline sequence, so it may reflect a read error. The J gene is TRBJ1-5, the V gene TRBV12-3 or TRBV12-4; D may be TRBD1 (6 bases). This CDR3 has 15 residues. The CDR3 DNA reads TGTGCCAGCCGTTCCCGGGCCAGGGGCAATCAGCCTCAGCATTTT. This encodes CASRSRARGNQPQHF.

As concerns this clonotype: A much bigger clone sits one base away, suggesting this may be a read error. The V call is TRBV20-1, the J call TRBJ1-6; D is possibly TRBD1 (6 bases). In germline, CDR1 is DFQATT, CDR2 SNEGSKA (reference sequence). The CDR3 runs to 13 residues. For the CDR3, the DNA is TGCAGTACTAGGGGGACAAATAATTCACCCCTCCACTTT. Amino acid sequence: CSTRGTNNSPLHF.

As for this clonotype: The CDR3 does not close with the conserved phenylalanine or tryptophan, likely indicating a read error. The chain combines TRBV29-1 with TRBJ1-1, with D unclear. The CDR3 consists of 11 residues. Germline CDR1 is SQVTM and CDR2 is ANQGSEA. The germline V and J ends were trimmed by 4 bases and 3 bases, with 6 bases remaining between them. The DNA for the CDR3 is TGCAGCGTTGGGGATGACACTGAAGCTTTCATT. Amino acids: CSVGDDTEAFI.

As to this clonotype: Possible read error: a much larger clone is one base away. The chain carries TRBV20-1 and TRBJ1-1, with D hard to call. Germline V gene sequence: CDR1 DFQATT, CDR2 SNEGSKA (reference sequence). This CDR3 has 12 amino acids. Here the CDR3 reads CRAPAGNTEAFF. Written as DNA, the CDR3 is TGCAGAGCCCCGGCAGGGAACACTGAAGCTTTCTTT.

Worth noting for this clonotype: One end of the junction varies from germline; a read error may be responsible. V is TRBV20-1 and J is TRBJ2-7; 8 positions agree with TRBD2. Germline V lookup: CDR1 DFQATT, CDR2 SNEGSKA (reference sequence). This CDR3 has 16 amino acids. CDR3 in amino acids: CSVSPRTSGNSYERYF. The CDR3 DNA reads as TGCAGTGTTAGTCCTAGAACTAGCGGTAACTCCTACGAGCGGTACTTC.

This clonotype was seen many times. The V and J genes are TRBV12-3 or TRBV12-4 and TRBJ2-7; TRBD2 agrees at 10 bases. V shed 8 bases, J shed 0 bases, and the junction held 1 base outside the gene matches. The CDR3 has 13 amino acids. CDR3 sequence reads: CASERGGSYEQYF. CDR3 nucleotides: TGTGCCAGCGAGCGGGGGGGCTCCTACGAGCAGTACTTC.

This clonotype has ten or more counts. This chain uses TRBV6-1 with TRBJ1-2, with 8 bases lining up with TRBD1. Germline assignment: CDR1 MNHNS and CDR2 SASEGT. The J segment lost 7 bases and the V segment lost 2 bases, leaving 6 bases of the junction unmatched. The CDR3 extends over 14 amino acids. The CDR3 bases are TGTGCCAGCAGTGAACCCCGGACAGGGTTTGGCTACACCTTC. It is translated as CASSEPRTGFGYTF.

Sample share makes this clonotype medium-sized (0.01 to 0.1%). The V and J genes are TRBV5-1 and TRBJ2-1; 8 positions match TRBD2. Germline CDR1 SGHRS, CDR2 YFSETQ. V lost 6 bases to trimming and J lost 0 bases; unmatched junction nucleotides: 2. The length of the CDR3 is 14 residues. The CDR3 is CASNRGGSYNEQFF. The CDR3 bases are TGCGCCAGCAACCGGGGGGGCTCCTACAATGAGCAGTTCTTC.

This clonotype was seen a single time. An end of the junction differs from the germline gene, which may be a read error. The gene calls are TRBV4-2 and TRBJ1-5; 9 bases match TRBD1. Gene TRBJ2-3 matches the end of the DNA better, so the J call may be wrong. Germline V gene lookup returns CDR1 LGHNA and CDR2 YNFKEQ. The CDR3 sequence is 15 residues long. The CDR3 DNA is TGTGCAAGCAGCCAAGAGACAGGGGGAGGTCAGCCCCAGTATTTT. Translation: CASSQETGGGQPQYF.

A remark on this clonotype: The conserved closing phenylalanine or tryptophan is absent in this CDR3, likely reflecting a read error. V usage is TRBV29-1 and J usage is TRBJ2-1; 7 nucleotides line up with TRBD1. Germline CDR1 SQVTM, CDR2 ANQGSEA. The CDR3 spans 13 residues. The V segment lost 3 bases and the J segment 6 bases; nucleotides outside the gene matches: 5. The DNA of the CDR3 is TGCAGCGTTGACCGTGGGACAGCCAATGAGCAGTTCTCC. This codes for CSVDRGTANEQFS.

A word on this clonotype: Mismatch with germline at one junction end may stem from a read error. The rearrangement links TRBV12-3 or TRBV12-4 to TRBJ2-5; D not certain. The CDR3 is made up of 11 amino acids. In nucleotides, the CDR3 is TGTGCCAGCAGCTATGAAGAGACCCAGACCTTC. It specifies CASSYEETQTF.

The V and J genes are TRBV11-2 and TRBJ1-1; D unresolved. The V end was cut by 8 bases, the J end by 10 bases, with 17 bases between. CDR3 length equals 12 residues. Germline CDR1 SGHAT, CDR2 FQNNGV. The CDR3 is CASGLDILVAFF. As DNA, the CDR3 is TGTGCCAGCGGCCTAGACATTTTGGTAGCTTTCTTT.

With respect to this clonotype: Germline is not matched at one junction end, which may reflect a read error. The V call is TRBV11-3, the J call TRBJ2-3; 7 positions agree with TRBD2. This CDR3 is 17 amino acids long. Germline-derived CDR1 and CDR2 are SGHNT and YENEEA. CDR3 in amino acids: CVSSLPPGLPATYTQYF. CDR3 bases: TGTGTCAGCAGCCTTCCGCCGGGACTACCAGCCACATATACGCAGTATTTT.

Worth noting for this clonotype: At one end, the junction sequence differs from germline, possibly due to a read error. The J gene is TRBJ1-1, the V gene TRBV7-7, with D tentatively TRBD1 (5 bases). This CDR3 region has 14 residues. Germline CDR1 is SSHAT and CDR2 is FNYEAQ (reference sequence). CDR3 bases: TGTGCTAGCAGCTTACGGGGGTTAAGGGCGCAAGCTTTCTTT. It codes for CASSLRGLRAQAFF. The whole variable domain, filled in from reference TRBV7-7 and TRBJ1-1, reads GAGVSQSPRYKVTKRGQDVTLRCDPISSHATLYWYQQALGQGPEFLTYFNYEAQPDKSGLPSDRFSAERPEGSISTLTIQRTEQRDSAMYRCASSLRGLRAQAFFGQGTRLTVV.

With regard to this clonotype: Possible read error: a much larger clone is one base away. The chain has TRBV29-1 and TRBJ2-1; possible D gene TRBD2, 6 bases. The germline CDR1 and CDR2 sequences are SQVTM and ANQGSEA. V was clipped by 7 bases and J by 4 bases, with 17 bases between them. This CDR3 is built from 14 residues. The DNA for the CDR3 is TGCAGCGCCGGAGGGGCGCTTCAATACAATGAGCAGTTCTTC. It codes for CSAGGALQYNEQFF.

The V gene is TRBV30, the J gene TRBJ2-7; perhaps TRBD2 as D (5 bases). This CDR3 spans 13 amino acids. V gave up 5 bases and J gave up 2 bases, with 13 bases separating them. Germline CDR1 and CDR2: GTSNPN and SVGIG (reference sequence). The CDR3 is CAWQPPGTYEQYF. The CDR3, as DNA: TGTGCCTGGCAGCCGCCGGGAACCTACGAGCAGTACTTC.

In the case of this clonotype: A read error may account for a junction end that differs from germline. This sequence joins TRBV11-1 and TRBJ1-1, with D maybe TRBD1 (5 bases). This CDR3 has 16 residues. Germline-derived CDR1 and CDR2 are SGHAT and FQDESV (reference sequence). CDR3 in DNA: TGTGCCAGCAGCGCCACGTCGGGGCTGGAGAACACTGAAGCTCTCTTT. Protein product: CASSATSGLENTEALF.

In regard to this clonotype: A much larger clone differs from this one at a single base, so this may be a read error. The chain combines TRBV4-2 with TRBJ2-3; the match to TRBD2 covers 11 bases. The CDR3 runs to 18 residues. CDR1 is LGHNA, CDR2 YNFKEQ, per germline. CDR3 protein: CDSSPLAGGQGSTDTQYF. The CDR3 coding sequence is TGTGACAGCAGCCCCCTAGCGGGGGGACAGGGATCGACAGATACGCAGTATTTT.

To note about this clonotype: The germline gene is not matched at one end of the junction; a read error may be the cause. The rearrangement links TRBV20-1 to TRBJ2-3; weak D call: TRBD1 (7 bases). This CDR3 is built from 17 residues. Germline V lookup: CDR1 DFQATT, CDR2 SNEGSKA (reference sequence). CDR3 loop: CGARSSGVSRGLATQYF. CDR3 coding DNA: TGCGGTGCTAGAAGTTCGGGGGTTTCCAGGGGGTTGGCTACGCAGTATTTT.

This clonotype occurred once. An end of the junction does not agree with germline; a read error may underlie this. The rearrangement uses TRBV29-1 and TRBJ2-3, with D maybe TRBD2 (5 bases). CDR1 SQVTM and CDR2 ANQGSEA come from the germline V gene. The CDR3 is 13 amino acids. CDR3 loop: CSTLAGITDTRYF. CDR3 DNA: TGCAGCACCCTGGCGGGTATCACAGATACGCGGTATTTT.

A remark on this clonotype: One junction end does not reproduce the germline sequence, and a read error may be involved. The CDR3 protein is CANSLTSVAADMQYF. The CDR3, as DNA: TGTGCCAACAGCTTAACTAGTGTGGCCGCAGATATGCAGTATTTT. The rearrangement uses TRBV11-3 and TRBJ2-3; D is perhaps TRBD2 (5 bases). The CDR3 runs to 15 residues. Germline CDR1 is SGHNT and CDR2 is YENEEA.

The chain couples TRBV11-2 to TRBJ2-5; D is unclear. In germline, CDR1 is SGHAT, CDR2 FQNNGV. The V and J ends lost 5 bases and 3 bases respectively, with 16 bases between them. CDR3 length: 15 amino acids. CDR3 region: CASSQVFAVEETQYF. The CDR3 region has the DNA TGTGCCAGCAGCCAAGTCTTCGCGGTAGAAGAGACCCAGTACTTC.

Concerning this clonotype: The germline gene is not matched at one end of the junction; a read error may be the cause. The CDR3 DNA reads TGTAGCGTTGAGATCGCTGAAGGCTACACCTTC. It is translated as CSVEIAEGYTF. The genes are TRBV29-1 and TRBJ1-2; D is unclear. Germline V gives CDR1 SQVTM, CDR2 ANQGSEA. The CDR3 is 11 amino acids.

Comments on this clonotype: Since a much larger clone is just one base distant, this may be a read error. This CDR3 fails to terminate in the conserved phenylalanine or tryptophan, so it likely reflects a read error. The chain has TRBV12-3 or TRBV12-4 and TRBJ2-7, with D perhaps TRBD2 (6 bases). V dropped 6 bases and J dropped 7 bases, with 16 bases sitting between them. The CDR3 totals 13 residues. The CDR3 is CASRPRGPGEQYY. Here the CDR3 DNA reads TGTGCCAGCAGACCGCGGGGCCCGGGAGAGCAGTACTAC.

This clonotype turned up a few times. This chain links TRBV20-1 with TRBJ1-2; the D is unclear. V lost 3 bases, J lost 1 base, and 15 bases lay in between. This CDR3 spans 15 amino acids. Germline CDR1 and CDR2: DFQATT and SNEGSKA (reference sequence). Written as DNA, the CDR3 is TGCAGTGCTAGCCGCGCGGGTCCTCATAACTATGGCTACACCTTC. Amino acid sequence: CSASRAGPHNYGYTF.

For this clonotype: A single base separates this from a much larger clone, so it may be a read error. The chain uses TRBV13 and TRBJ2-1; the D gene is possibly TRBD1 (5 bases). CDR1 and CDR2 from the germline V gene are PRHDT and FYEKMQ (reference sequence). CDR3 length: 14 residues. CDR3 DNA sequence: TGTGCCAGCAGCAGACAGCCTTCCTACAATGAGCTGTTCTTC. This sequence encodes CASSRQPSYNELFF.

Regarding this clonotype: The germline gene is not matched at one end of the junction; a read error may be the cause. The chain couples TRBV20-1 to TRBJ2-3, with TRBD2 matching over 8 bases. In germline, CDR1 is DFQATT, CDR2 SNEGSKA (reference sequence). The CDR3 is made up of 16 amino acids. CDR3 region: CSARLAAGGSTHTQYF. The CDR3 region has the DNA TGTAGTGCCCGCCTTGCGGCGGGAGGTAGCACACATACGCAGTATTTT.

As to this clonotype: A much larger clonotype is one base distant, so this may be a read error. The chain combines TRBV5-1 with TRBJ2-2, with D maybe TRBD2 (5 bases). Germline CDR1 is SGHRS and CDR2 is YFSETQ. The CDR3 contains 15 residues. Trimming took 6 bases from V and 1 from J, leaving 13 bases between them. CDR3 residues: CASNVEGMNTGELFF. As DNA, the CDR3 is TGCGCCAGCAACGTAGAGGGCATGAACACCGGGGAGCTGTTTTTT.

This chain uses TRBV20-1 with TRBJ2-1; tentative D call: TRBD2 (7 bases). V was shortened by 6 bases and J by 8 bases, with 17 bases between the two germline ends. Germline CDR1 and CDR2: DFQATT and SNEGSKA (reference sequence). CDR3 length: 13 residues. The CDR3 region has the DNA TGCAGTGCGACTACAGGGAGGGTCGATGAGCAGTTCTTC. It specifies CSATTGRVDEQFF.